This T cell receptor (beta chain) stems from a study of T cell responses to AZD1222 COVID-19 vaccine (dated by TCRdb to the early 2020s). The study in broad terms: TCR sequencing covered fewer than 250 trial participants: 207 given two doses of AZD1222 and 26 given two doses of MenACWY control vaccine. Trial participants were enrolled by age into subgroups of 18-55, 56-69 and 70-plus years, and roughly 150, 30 and 60 TCR-sequenced participants, respectively, were included in these subgroups. What the research found in general, with its limitations: The 56-69-year group was small, and its depth increase did not reach significance, likely because of low power. A significant rise in spike-specific TCR breadth and depth was observed after two AZD1222 doses relative to day 0 and relative to MenACWY recipients. Reportedly, close to half of the unique spike-specific TCRs recognized epitopes lying outside the regions that are mutated in the B.1.351 and B.1.1.7 variants. Participants were mostly white British and included more females than males, and it was suggested by the authors that clonal diversity may have been underestimated. The vaccine-associated CD4 TCRs covered the entire spike protein, and the dominant responses fell in regions 160-218 and 743-854. No day 14 peak-response samples were available, so repertoires were characterized only after the peak T cell response. Conclusions about previously exposed vaccinees were limited because only 6 or 7 AZD1222 recipients were SARS-CoV-2 seropositive at baseline.

Looking up the germline V gene yields CDR1 MNHEY and CDR2 SVGAGI. The cysteine opens and the phenylalanine closes a CDR3 of 13 amino acids. Of all the DNA, just the CDR3 is kept, 39 bases in frame from base 1. Trimmed from V: 10 bases; trimmed from J: 8 bases; junction bases lacking a gene match: 8. The count of this clone is one. The antigen it binds to is not known. Nothing much larger sits one base from this clone, and base qualities are not available. The CDR3 regions of human TCRbeta chains were subjected to immunosequencing. In the original analysis: Repertoire TCRs were matched against a reference library of SARS-CoV-2-specific TCRs generated with the MIRA antigen-specificity platform. Breadth was defined as the fraction of unique TCRs that were SARS-CoV-2-associated. Depth was defined as the fraction of total T cells that were SARS-CoV-2-associated. Using the MIRA data, each spike-specific TCR was mapped to the spike region that the TCR reacts to and placed in a CD4 or CD8 class. Log10-transformed breadth and depth values were compared by one-way ANOVA with Sidak's multiple comparisons tests. This is the immuneACCESS table as TCRdb keeps it, with only in-frame sequences that have V and J called. A part of the clones is gone; compared with another copy, unresolved V genes explain less than half, and the rest is unexplained. V, J and clone size derive from that table, while D and trimming were established from the DNA sequence. The sample table records about 150,000 clones; approximately 95% of these occur just once. The leading ten clones occupy around 7.1% of the sample.

Interpreted using the paper, the time point label stands for: about 28 days (+/-7) after the second vaccine dose. AZD1222 recipients whose second dose came at about 4 weeks and those whose second dose came at about 12 weeks were combined into one group, since spike-specific TCR depth and breadth did not differ between the two schedules. Vaccinee samples were obtained from the UK trials COV001 and COV002, which included a single-blind randomized controlled phase 2/3 trial of AZD1222 (ChAdOx1 nCoV-19) in healthy adults. For TCRbeta chain sequencing, PBMC samples were collected from trial participants at day 0 and at day 28 after the second dose.

The input for sequencing was peripheral blood, taken 28 days after the second AZD1222 dose. This clonotype was obtained from an adult who received the AZD1222 COVID-19 vaccine. The V and J genes are TRBV6-5 and TRBJ1-4, with 9 junctional bases fitting TRBD1. The nucleotide sequence is TGTGCCACCAGCGGGACAGGGAAAGAAAAACTGTTTTTT. Translated, it gives CATSGTGKEKLFF.